Below, 21 T cell receptor beta chains from the same sample are listed, as sequenced in a study of blood T cell repertoires in COVID-19. Sequenced by immunoSEQ multiplex PCR; TCRdb stores in-frame clones only, minus some. The sample shows about 250,000 clones, about nine tenths of them seen only once. Sequenced material: peripheral blood. The receptors stem from a woman between 25 and 40 years old with active or convalescent COVID-19.

The genes are TRBV7-3 and TRBJ2-2, with D perhaps TRBD1 (5 bases). CDR1 is SGHTA and CDR2 is FQGTGA in the germline V gene. This CDR3 is 16 amino acids long. With 2 bases removed from V and 7 bases from J, the gap between germline ends came to 17 bases. In DNA form, the CDR3 reads TGTGCCAGCAGCTTATACGCTCAGGGAAACGGCGGGGAGCTGTTTTTT. It codes for CASSLYAQGNGGELFF.

The chain couples TRBV7-3 to TRBJ2-2, with no clear D. Germline V gene data show CDR1 as SGHTA and CDR2 as FQGTGA. Deletions cut 5 bases from V and 0 bases from J, with 13 bases between. This CDR3 is 16 amino acids long. CDR3 sequence (DNA): TGTGCCAGCAGCCCAAGGCGGAGCTCGAACACCGGGGAGCTGTTTTTT. This gives the protein CASSPRRSSNTGELFF.

This chain joins TRBV5-1 and TRBJ2-2; D may be TRBD2 (5 bases). V dropped 7 bases and J dropped 0 bases, with 10 bases sitting between them. This CDR3 is 14 amino acids long. Germline lookup yields CDR1 SGHRS and CDR2 YFSETQ. The CDR3 nucleotides read TGCGCCAGCGTGGAGGCCTCGAACACCGGGGAGCTGTTTTTT. Its protein product is CASVEASNTGELFF.

The J gene is TRBJ2-5, the V gene TRBV6-5, with 7 positions matching TRBD1. The CDR3 extends over 13 amino acids. The V and J ends lost 5 bases and 2 bases, in that order; junction bases with no gene match: 2. The germline V gene encodes CDR1 MNHEY and CDR2 SVGAGI. The CDR3 region has the DNA TGTGCCAGCAGTCCGACAGGGCAAGAGACCCAGTACTTC. Translation gives CASSPTGQETQYF.

The V call is TRBV30, the J call TRBJ1-1, with 7 bases that match TRBD1. The trim removed 0 bases at V and 4 bases at J, leaving 14 bases unmatched. CDR3 size: 17 residues. Germline loops: CDR1 GTSNPN, CDR2 SVGIG (reference sequence). CDR3 nucleotides: TGTGCCTGGAGTGTACAGGGCGAGGAGACAGGGTGCACTGAAGCTTTCTTT. It is translated as CAWSVQGEETGCTEAFF. The entire variable domain, with the rest obtained from reference TRBV30 and TRBJ1-1, is as follows: SQTIHQWPATLVQPVGSPLSLECTVEGTSNPNLYWYRQAAGRGLQLLFYSVGIGQISSEVPQNLSASRPQDRQFILSSKKLLLSDSGFYLCAWSVQGEETGCTEAFFGQGTRLTVV.

This chain connects TRBV5-1 to TRBJ2-2; the match to TRBD2 covers 9 bases. Unmatched junction bases numbered 3, after V lost 0 bases and J lost 6 bases. Germline lookup yields CDR1 SGHRS and CDR2 YFSETQ. The CDR3 length is 15 residues. The CDR3 bases are TGCGCCAGCAGCTTGGAAGCGGGGGGTCCCGGGGAGCTGTTTTTT. Its protein is CASSLEAGGPGELFF.

The chain carries TRBV2 and TRBJ1-3, with TRBD1 identical over 12 bases. V was clipped by 5 bases and J by 2 bases; unmatched bases: 4. The CDR3 runs 16 residues. Germline CDR1 SNHLY, CDR2 FYNNEI. The CDR3 nucleotides are TGTGCCAGCAGTTCCAGGGACAGGGGGCCTGGAAACACCATATATTTT. Translating it yields CASSSRDRGPGNTIYF.

In its sample, this clone was seen a few times. The rearrangement links TRBV21-1 to TRBJ1-6. TRBV21-1 represents a pseudogene. The CDR3 is 17 residues long. The DNA for the CDR3 is TGTGCCAGCAGCAAAGTTACGGCGGGGGCCTGGAATTCACCCCTCCACTTT. Translation gives CASSKVTAGAWNSPLHF.

The chain recombines TRBV5-6 with TRBJ1-3; the D gene is possibly TRBD1 (6 bases). V lost 3 bases and J lost 0, with 13 bases in between. Germline V gene data show CDR1 as SGHDT and CDR2 as YYEEEE. The CDR3 extends over 16 amino acids. The DNA for the CDR3 is TGTGCCAGCAGCTGGGGGGGGCCGAACTCTGGAAACACCATATATTTT. Protein sequence: CASSWGGPNSGNTIYF.

The chain links TRBV6-6 to TRBJ2-7; TRBD1 might be the D (6 bases). Germline V gene lookup returns CDR1 MNHNY and CDR2 SVGAGI (reference sequence). The CDR3 is 15 residues long. The V and J ends lost 6 bases and 2 bases respectively, with 17 bases between them. The CDR3 coding sequence is TGTGCCAGCAGACAAACCGGGACAATCACCTACGAGCAGTACTTC. Residues: CASRQTGTITYEQYF.

The rearrangement joins TRBV27 to TRBJ2-1, with 7 bases matching TRBD2. With 5 bases clipped from V and 2 bases from J, the junction kept 6 bases outside the gene matches. The CDR3 has 15 residues. CDR1 MNHEY and CDR2 SMNVEV come from the germline V gene (reference sequence). CDR3: CASSRGGTAYNEQFF. CDR3 DNA: TGTGCCAGCAGTAGGGGAGGGACTGCCTACAATGAGCAGTTCTTC.

The chain combines TRBV20-1 with TRBJ2-2, with TRBD2 identical over 10 bases. From germline, CDR1 is DFQATT and CDR2 SNEGSKA (reference sequence). V dropped 3 bases and J dropped 7; count of bases not matched to a gene: 2. The CDR3 sequence is 13 residues long. The CDR3 loop reads CSASRLAGGELFF. The CDR3 region has the DNA TGCAGTGCTAGTAGACTAGCGGGCGGGGAGCTGTTTTTT.

The rearrangement links TRBV29-1 to TRBJ1-2, with 8 bases aligning to TRBD1. Germline V gene sequence: CDR1 SQVTM, CDR2 ANQGSEA. The V gene end was trimmed by 5 bases and the J gene end by 6 bases; junction bases not matched to a gene: 8. This CDR3 comprises 13 residues. This CDR3 reads CSVTTGGGNGYTF. Here the CDR3 DNA reads TGCAGCGTTACCACAGGGGGAGGTAATGGCTACACCTTC.

The chain links TRBV13 to TRBJ2-7; TRBD1 matches 9 bases. V shed 5 bases and J 3 bases; nucleotides not matched to a gene: 17. Germline V lookup: CDR1 PRHDT, CDR2 FYEKMQ (reference sequence). The CDR3 is 18 amino acids. The CDR3 sequence: CASSTPGQGPPQVYEQYF. Written as DNA, the CDR3 is TGTGCCAGCAGCACCCCGGGACAGGGCCCACCTCAAGTCTACGAGCAGTACTTC.

This chain uses TRBV10-3 with TRBJ2-7, with 7 bases lining up with TRBD1. V gave up 5 bases and J gave up 3 bases; unmatched junction bases: 7. From germline, CDR1 is ENHRY and CDR2 SYGVKD. This CDR3 has 14 residues. The DNA for the CDR3 is TGTGCCATCAGTAATTGGGACAGCAACTACGAGCAGTACTTC. Translation gives CAISNWDSNYEQYF.

The chain carries TRBV7-3 and TRBJ1-1; the D gene is possibly TRBD1 (6 bases). Looked up from germline, CDR1 is SGHTA and CDR2 is FQGTGA. This CDR3 comprises 13 residues. Trimming stripped 5 bases from V and 11 bases from J, with 18 bases between. The CDR3 DNA reads TGTGCCAGCAGCCCCGACCCCACGAGGGGGGCTTTCTTT. This sequence encodes CASSPDPTRGAFF.

This clone was seen a few times. The chain employs TRBV19 and TRBJ1-5; the D gene is possibly TRBD1 (6 bases). Germline V gives CDR1 LNHDA, CDR2 SQIVND (reference sequence). Trimming left V 1 base short and J 2 bases short, with 9 bases between. The CDR3 length is 15 residues. Here the CDR3 reads CASSIVRQGNQPQHF. CDR3 nucleotide sequence: TGTGCCAGTAGTATAGTGAGACAGGGCAATCAGCCCCAGCATTTT.

The chain combines TRBV14 with TRBJ2-5, with D hard to call. Germline CDR1 reads SGHDN; CDR2 reads FVKESK. V gave up 4 bases and J gave up 2 bases, with 8 bases separating them. The CDR3 extends over 13 amino acids. The CDR3 is CASSRHPQETQYF. The CDR3 nucleotides read TGTGCCAGCAGCCGGCACCCTCAAGAGACCCAGTACTTC.

The rearrangement uses TRBV5-4 and TRBJ2-5; 10 positions match TRBD2. In germline, CDR1 is SGHNT, CDR2 YYREEE (reference sequence). The CDR3 length is 16 residues. J lost 4 bases, V lost 4 bases, and 10 bases had no gene match. CDR3 nucleotides: TGTGCCAGCAGCCCGTTAAAAGCGGGGGGGCGAGAGACCCAGTACTTC. Amino acid sequence: CASSPLKAGGRETQYF.

This rearrangement joins TRBV7-9 to TRBJ2-5; possible D gene TRBD1, 6 bases. CDR3 length: 13 amino acids. Germline loops: CDR1 SEHNR, CDR2 FQNEAQ (reference sequence). Trimming took 5 bases from V and 4 from J, leaving 11 bases between them. This CDR3 reads CASSRGRGETQYF. As DNA, the CDR3 is TGTGCCAGCAGCCGCGGCAGGGGAGAGACCCAGTACTTC.

V is TRBV5-8 and J is TRBJ1-3, with 9 bases identical to TRBD1. Trimming took 4 bases from V and 1 from J; bases not matched to a gene: 3. Germline V lookup: CDR1 SGHTS, CDR2 YDEGEE. The CDR3 is 15 amino acids. CDR3 coding DNA: TGTGCCAGCAGCCAAGGGACAGGGTCTGGAAACACCATATATTTT. Translation: CASSQGTGSGNTIYF. The full variable domain, completed using reference TRBV5-8 and TRBJ1-3, is EAGVTQSPTHLIKTRGQQATLRCSPISGHTSVYWYQQALGLGLQFLLWYDEGEERNRGNFPPRFSGRQFPNYSSELNVNALELEDSALYLCASSQGTGSGNTIYFGEGSWLTVV.